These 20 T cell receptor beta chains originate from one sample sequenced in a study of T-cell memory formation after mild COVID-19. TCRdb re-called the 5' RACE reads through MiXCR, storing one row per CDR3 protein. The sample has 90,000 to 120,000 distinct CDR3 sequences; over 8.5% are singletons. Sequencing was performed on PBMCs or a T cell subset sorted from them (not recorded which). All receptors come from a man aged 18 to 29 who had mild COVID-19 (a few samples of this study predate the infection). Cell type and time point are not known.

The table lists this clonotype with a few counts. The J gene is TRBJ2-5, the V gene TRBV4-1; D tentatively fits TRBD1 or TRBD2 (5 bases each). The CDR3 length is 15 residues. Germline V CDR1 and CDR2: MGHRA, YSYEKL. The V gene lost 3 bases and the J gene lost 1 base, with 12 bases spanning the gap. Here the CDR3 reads CASSQGSGSQETQYF. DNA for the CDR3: TGCGCCAGCAGCCAGGGATCAGGGAGCCAAGAGACCCAGTACTTC.

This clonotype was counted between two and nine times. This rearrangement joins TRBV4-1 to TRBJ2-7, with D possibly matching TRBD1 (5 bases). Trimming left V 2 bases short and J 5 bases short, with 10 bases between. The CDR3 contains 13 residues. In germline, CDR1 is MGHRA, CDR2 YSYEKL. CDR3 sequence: CASSQQGRDEQYV. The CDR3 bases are TGCGCCAGCAGCCAACAGGGTCGAGACGAGCAGTACGTC.

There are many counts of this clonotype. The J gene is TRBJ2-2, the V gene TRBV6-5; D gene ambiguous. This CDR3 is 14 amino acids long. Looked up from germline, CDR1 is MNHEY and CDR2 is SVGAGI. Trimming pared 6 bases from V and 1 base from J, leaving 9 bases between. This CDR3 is CASSYGENTGELFF. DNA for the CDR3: TGTGCCAGCAGCTATGGAGAGAACACCGGGGAGCTGTTTTTT.

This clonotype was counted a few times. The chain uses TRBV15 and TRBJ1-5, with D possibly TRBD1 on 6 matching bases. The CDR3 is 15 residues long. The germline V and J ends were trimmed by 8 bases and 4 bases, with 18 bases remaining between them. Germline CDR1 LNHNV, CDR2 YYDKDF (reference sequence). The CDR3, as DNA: TGTGCCACCCGAGAGGCGACAGGCCTAAATCAGCCCCAGCATTTT. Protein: CATREATGLNQPQHF.

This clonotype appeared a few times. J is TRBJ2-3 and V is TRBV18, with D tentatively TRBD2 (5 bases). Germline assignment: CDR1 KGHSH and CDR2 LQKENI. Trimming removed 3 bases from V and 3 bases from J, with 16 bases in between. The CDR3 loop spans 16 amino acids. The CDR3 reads CASSPQPGTSTDTQYF. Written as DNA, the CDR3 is TGTGCCAGCTCACCCCAACCGGGAACCAGTACAGATACGCAGTATTTT.

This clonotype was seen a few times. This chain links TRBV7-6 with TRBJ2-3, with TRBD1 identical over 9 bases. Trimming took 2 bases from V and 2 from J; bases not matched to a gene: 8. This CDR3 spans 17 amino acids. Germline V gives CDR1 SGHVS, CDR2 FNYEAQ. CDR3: CASSLRDRVSYTDTQYF. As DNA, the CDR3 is TGTGCCAGCAGCTTAAGGGACAGGGTTTCATACACAGATACGCAGTATTTT. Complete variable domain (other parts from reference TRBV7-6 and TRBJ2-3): GAGVSQSPRYKVTKRGQDVALRCDPISGHVSLYWYRQALGQGPEFLTYFNYEAQQDKSGLPNDRFSAERPEGSISTLTIQRTEQRDSAMYRCASSLRDRVSYTDTQYFGPGTRLTVL.

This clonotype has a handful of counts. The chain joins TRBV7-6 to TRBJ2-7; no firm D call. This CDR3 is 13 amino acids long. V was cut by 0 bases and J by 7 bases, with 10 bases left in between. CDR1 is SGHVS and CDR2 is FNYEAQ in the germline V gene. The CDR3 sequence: CASSLAVDREQYV. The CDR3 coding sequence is TGTGCCAGCAGCTTAGCTGTGGATAGAGAGCAGTACGTC.

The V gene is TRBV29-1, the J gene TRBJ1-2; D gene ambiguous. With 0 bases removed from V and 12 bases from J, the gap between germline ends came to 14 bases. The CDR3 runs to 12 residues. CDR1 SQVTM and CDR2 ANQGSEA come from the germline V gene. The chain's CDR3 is CSVEDRVGSNTF. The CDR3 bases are TGCAGCGTTGAAGATCGGGTCGGGTCGAACACCTTC.

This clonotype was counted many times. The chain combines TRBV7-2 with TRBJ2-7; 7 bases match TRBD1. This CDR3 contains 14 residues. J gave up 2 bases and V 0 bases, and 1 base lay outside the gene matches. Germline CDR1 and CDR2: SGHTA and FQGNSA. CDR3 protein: CASSLAGGPYEQYV. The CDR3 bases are TGTGCCAGCAGCTTAGCAGGGGGCCCCTACGAGCAGTACGTC.

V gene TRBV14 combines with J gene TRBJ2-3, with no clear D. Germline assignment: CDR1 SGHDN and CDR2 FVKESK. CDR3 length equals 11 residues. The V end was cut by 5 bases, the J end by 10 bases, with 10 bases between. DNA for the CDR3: TGTGCCAGCAGCTCCTCCACGTCGCAGTATTTT. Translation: CASSSSTSQYF.

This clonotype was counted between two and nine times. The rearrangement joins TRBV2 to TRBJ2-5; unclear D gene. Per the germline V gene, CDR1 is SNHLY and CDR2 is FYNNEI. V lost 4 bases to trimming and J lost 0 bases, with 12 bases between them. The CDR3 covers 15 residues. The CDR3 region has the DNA TGTGCCAGCAGTGTGGTAGACACCGACCAAGAGACCCAGTACTTC. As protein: CASSVVDTDQETQYF. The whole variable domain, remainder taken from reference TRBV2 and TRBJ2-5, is EPEVTQTPSHQVTQMGQEVILRCVPISNHLYFYWYRQILGQKVEFLVSFYNNEISEKSEIFDDQFSVERPDGSNFTLKIRSTKLEDSAMYFCASSVVDTDQETQYFGPGTRLLVL.

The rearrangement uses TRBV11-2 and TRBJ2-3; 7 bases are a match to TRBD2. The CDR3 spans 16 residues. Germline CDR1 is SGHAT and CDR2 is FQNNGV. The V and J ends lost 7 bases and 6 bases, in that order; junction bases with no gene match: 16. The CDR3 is CASKRDGRGTWDTQYF. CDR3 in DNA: TGTGCCAGCAAGCGGGACGGGCGGGGGACCTGGGATACGCAGTATTTT.

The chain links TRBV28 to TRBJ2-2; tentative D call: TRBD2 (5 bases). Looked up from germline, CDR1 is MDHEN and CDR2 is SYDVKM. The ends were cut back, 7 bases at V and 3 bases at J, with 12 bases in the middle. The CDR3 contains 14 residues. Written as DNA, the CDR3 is TGTGCCAGCAATCCTGGACTGGACACCGGGGAGCTGTTTTTT. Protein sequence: CASNPGLDTGELFF.

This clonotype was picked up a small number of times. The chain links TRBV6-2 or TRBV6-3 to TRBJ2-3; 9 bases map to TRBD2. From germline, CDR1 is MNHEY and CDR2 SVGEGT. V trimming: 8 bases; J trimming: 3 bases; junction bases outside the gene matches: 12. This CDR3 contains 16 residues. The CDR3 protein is CASGEISGGETDTQYF. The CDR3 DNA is TGTGCCAGCGGAGAGATTAGCGGGGGTGAAACAGATACGCAGTATTTT.

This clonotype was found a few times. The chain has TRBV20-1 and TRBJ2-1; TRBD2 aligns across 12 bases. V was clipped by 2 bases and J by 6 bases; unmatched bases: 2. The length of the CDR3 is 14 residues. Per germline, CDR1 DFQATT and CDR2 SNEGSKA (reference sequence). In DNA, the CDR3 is TGCAGTGCTAGATTGACTAGCGGGGGCAATGAGCAGTTCTTC. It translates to CSARLTSGGNEQFF.

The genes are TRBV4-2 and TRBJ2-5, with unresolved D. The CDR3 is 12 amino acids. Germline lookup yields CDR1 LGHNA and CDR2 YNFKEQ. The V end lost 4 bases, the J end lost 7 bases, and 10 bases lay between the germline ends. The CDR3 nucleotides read TGTGCCAGCAGCCGGCCACTCGGGACCCAGTACTTC. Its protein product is CASSRPLGTQYF.

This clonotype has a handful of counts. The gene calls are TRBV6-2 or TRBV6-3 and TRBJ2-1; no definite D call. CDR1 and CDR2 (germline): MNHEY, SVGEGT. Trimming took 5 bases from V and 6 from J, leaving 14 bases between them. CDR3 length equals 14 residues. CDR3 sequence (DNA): TGTGCCAGCAGTCCTCAAGGGTTTGGCAATGAGCAGTTCTTC. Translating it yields CASSPQGFGNEQFF.

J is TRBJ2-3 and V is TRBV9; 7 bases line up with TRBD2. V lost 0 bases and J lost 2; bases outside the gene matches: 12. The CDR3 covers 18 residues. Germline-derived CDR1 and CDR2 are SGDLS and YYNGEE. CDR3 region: CASSVDGGGGGLTDTQYF. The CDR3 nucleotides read TGTGCCAGCAGCGTAGACGGAGGTGGCGGGGGACTCACAGATACGCAGTATTTT.

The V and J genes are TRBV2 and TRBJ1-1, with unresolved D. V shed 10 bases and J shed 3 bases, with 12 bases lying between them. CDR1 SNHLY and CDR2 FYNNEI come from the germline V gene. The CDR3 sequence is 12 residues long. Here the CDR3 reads CAMRRVDTEAFF. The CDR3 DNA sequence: TGTGCCATGAGGCGGGTGGACACTGAAGCTTTCTTT.

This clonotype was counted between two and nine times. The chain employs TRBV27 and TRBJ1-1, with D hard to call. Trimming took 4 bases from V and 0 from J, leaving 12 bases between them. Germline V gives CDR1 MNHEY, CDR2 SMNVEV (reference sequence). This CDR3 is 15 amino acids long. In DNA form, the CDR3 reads TGTGCCAGCAGTTCCACAGAGGGCATGAACACTGAAGCTTTCTTT. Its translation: CASSSTEGMNTEAFF.